The present TCR beta chain was sequenced within a study of shared clonotypes between healthy human individuals. Turning to the study itself: Donor composition was a couple of women and three men, aged 18 to 49. Findings and limits, study-wide: Compared with clonotypes that all four donors shared, non-shared clonotypes had lower generation probabilities. Sharing across four donors was seen in 4% to 6.5% of naive CD4 clonotypes.

Study processing details: In the immunoSEQ data, sequences were junction-only and lacked quality scores, so filtering differed. Only in-frame clones appear in the TCRdb table, and some are missing; sequencing was by immunoSEQ multiplex PCR. That table is the source of V, J and clone size, and D and trimming were worked out from the DNA. The sample contains roughly 2 million clones, about 95% of which appear only once. CD45RO-negative, CCR7-selected cells formed the naive CD8 fraction, which excluded terminally differentiated effector memory CD45RA+ cells. V was cut by 5 bases and J by 6 bases, with 14 bases left in between. The CDR3 contains 13 residues. Per the germline V gene, CDR1 is SEHNR and CDR2 is FQNEAQ (reference sequence). Notes on this clone: Its antigen is as yet unknown.

This sequence was found in a man younger than 35 in good health. The sequenced sample consisted of naive CD8+ T cells sorted from blood. The rearrangement links TRBV7-9 to TRBJ2-7; D may be TRBD1 (5 bases). This CDR3 reads CASSQPRVPEQYF. The CDR3 region has the DNA TGTGCCAGCAGCCAACCCAGGGTCCCCGAGCAGTACTTC.